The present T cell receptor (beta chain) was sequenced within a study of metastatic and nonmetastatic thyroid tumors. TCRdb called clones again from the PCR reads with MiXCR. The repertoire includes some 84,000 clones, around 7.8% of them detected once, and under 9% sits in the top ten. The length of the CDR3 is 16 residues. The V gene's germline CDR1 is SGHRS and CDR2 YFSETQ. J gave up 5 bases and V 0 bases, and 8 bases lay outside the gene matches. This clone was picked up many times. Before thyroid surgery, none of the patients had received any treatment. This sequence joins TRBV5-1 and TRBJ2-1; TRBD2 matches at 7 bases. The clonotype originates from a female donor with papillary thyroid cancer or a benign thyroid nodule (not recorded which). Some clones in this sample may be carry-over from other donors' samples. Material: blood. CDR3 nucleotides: TGCGCCAGCAGCTTGGCGGGGGGTCTAAGAAACAATGAGCAGTTCTTC. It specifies CASSLAGGLRNNEQFF.